This TCR beta chain was sequenced during a study of PD-1 blockade in classical Hodgkin lymphoma. Study background: Nivolumab dosing for patients was 3 mg/kg, administered intravenously every 2 weeks.

Findings and limits, study-wide: Complete responders possessed baseline diversity comparable to newly diagnosed patients. In newly diagnosed patients, baseline TCR diversity was reportedly below that of healthy donors. With respect to the repertoire differences, their causes, possibly disease activity or prior therapy, remain undefined.

This table comes from immunoSEQ multiplex PCR, and its TCRdb copy is limited to in-frame clones, with some not included. This sample has approximately 93,000 clones; just under 80% occur once, and the top ten carry 9.4%. CDR3 length: 15 amino acids. CDR1 and CDR2 from the germline V gene are LNHDA and SQIVND (reference sequence). V was cut by 0 bases and J by 9 bases, with 15 bases left in between. Time point of the sample: cycle 4 day 1 (C4D1), after 6 weeks of nivolumab. Each patient's relapse followed autologous stem cell transplantation, and brentuximab vedotin exposure varied. This clone occurred once. Its cognate antigen is unknown.

The sequencing used peripheral blood mononuclear cells (PBMCs), collected before the fourth cycle of nivolumab. The clonotype originates from a human donor with classical Hodgkin lymphoma. This sequence joins TRBV19 and TRBJ1-5; D gene uncertain. The CDR3 here is CASSIDLATQWPQHF. CDR3 DNA: TGTGCCAGTAGTATAGATCTGGCGACCCAGTGGCCCCAGCATTTT.